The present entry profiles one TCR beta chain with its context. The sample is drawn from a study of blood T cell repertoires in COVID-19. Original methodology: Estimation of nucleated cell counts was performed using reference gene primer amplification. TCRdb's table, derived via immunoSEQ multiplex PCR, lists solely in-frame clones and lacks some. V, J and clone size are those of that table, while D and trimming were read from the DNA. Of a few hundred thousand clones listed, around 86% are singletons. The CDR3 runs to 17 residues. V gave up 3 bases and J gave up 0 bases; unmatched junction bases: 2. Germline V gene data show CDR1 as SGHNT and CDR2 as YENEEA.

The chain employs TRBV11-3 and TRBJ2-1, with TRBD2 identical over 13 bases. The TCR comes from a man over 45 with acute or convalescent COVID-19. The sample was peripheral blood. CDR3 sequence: CASSFWTSGSSYNEQFF. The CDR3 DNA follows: TGTGCCAGCAGCTTTTGGACTAGCGGGAGCTCCTACAATGAGCAGTTCTTC.